This T cell receptor (beta chain) was captured by sequencing in a study of beta chain features in type 1 diabetes. Study in general: Patients were similar to healthy donors in age and gender (as well as in cell yields).

As for this clone: The antigen remains undetermined.

Germline lookup yields CDR1 SGHAT and CDR2 FQNNGV. The ends were cut back, 5 bases at V and 4 bases at J, with 8 bases in the middle. The CDR3 is 12 amino acids. As every portion of the isolated RNA was reverse transcribed, the sequencing read expressed TCRB transcripts. Repertoires were generated with immunoSEQ multiplex PCR, while TCRdb's copy carries only in-frame clones and drops some. Among under 250,000 clones, approximately 10% were seen once, and the ten largest hold approximately 1.5%. Study-wide results and caveats: Compared with healthy donors, patients appeared to share more similar naive, central memory and regulatory TCRB repertoires. Shorter TCRB CDR3s, moderately but significantly so, were found in Type 1 diabetes patients in all four CD4+ subsets. In these data, an HLA type influence on TCRB rearrangement remained unresolved.

Sequenced material: central memory CD4+ T cells from blood. This chain uses TRBV11-2 with TRBJ1-1; D unclear. The source is a man aged 18 to 30 in good health. CDR3 residues: CASSPLSTEAFF. In nucleotides, the CDR3 is TGTGCCAGCAGCCCCCTTAGCACTGAAGCTTTCTTT. Full variable domain (outside the CDR3, taken from reference TRBV11-2 and TRBJ1-1): EAGVAQSPRYKIIEKRQSVAFWCNPISGHATLYWYQQILGQGPKLLIQFQNNGVVDDSQLPKDRFSAERLKGVDSTLKIQPAKLEDSAVYLCASSPLSTEAFFGQGTRLTVV.